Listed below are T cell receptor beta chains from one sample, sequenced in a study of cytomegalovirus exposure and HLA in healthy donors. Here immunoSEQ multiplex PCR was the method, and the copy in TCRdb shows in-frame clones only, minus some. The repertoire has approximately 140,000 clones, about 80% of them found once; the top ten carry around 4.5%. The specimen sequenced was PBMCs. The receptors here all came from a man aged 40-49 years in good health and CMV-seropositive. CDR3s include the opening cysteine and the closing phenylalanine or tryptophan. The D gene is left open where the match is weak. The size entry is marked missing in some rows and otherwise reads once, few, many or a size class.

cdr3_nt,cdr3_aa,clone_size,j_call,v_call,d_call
TGTGCCAGCTCCTCCGCAGGGGTTAACAATCAGCCCCAGCATTTT,CASSSAGVNNQPQHF,.,TRBJ1-5,TRBV7-9,.
TGTGCCAGCAGTTCAGGGAGCAATCAGCCCCAGCATTTT,CASSSGSNQPQHF,few,TRBJ1-5,TRBV27,.
TGTGCCAGCAGCTTGGTCGGGACAGGGTTTGTGACCCAGTACTTC,CASSLVGTGFVTQYF,few,TRBJ2-5,TRBV5-4,TRBD1
TGTGCCAGCAGGCTTAGCGATGAGCAGTTCTTC,CASRLSDEQFF,.,TRBJ2-1,TRBV6-1,.
TGTGCCAGTCGTACACCGGGACAGGGGGTCAATGAGCAGTTCTTC,CASRTPGQGVNEQFF,.,TRBJ2-1,TRBV19,TRBD1
TGTGCCAGCAGCCCTCAAGAGACCCAGTACTTC,CASSPQETQYF,.,TRBJ2-5,TRBV9,.
TGTGCCATCAGTGAGTCGAACAGGGGAGGCGAGCAGTACTTC,CAISESNRGGEQYF,.,TRBJ2-7,TRBV10-3,.
TGTGCCAGTAGCCTACAGGGGTTTCTCTTCTCTGGGGCCAACGTCCTGACTTTC,CASSLQGFLFSGANVLTF,.,TRBJ2-6,TRBV19,TRBD1
TGCGCCAGCAGCCCGGACGGCGGGTCCTACGAGCAGTACTTC,CASSPDGGSYEQYF,.,TRBJ2-7,TRBV4-3,.
TGTGCCAGCAGTGAAGTAGGCAGGGGTGTCACTGAAGCTTTCTTT,CASSEVGRGVTEAFF,.,TRBJ1-1,TRBV6-1,.
TGTGCCAGCAGTTCCCTAACAGGGGGCAAAGGGAATGGCTACACCTTC,CASSSLTGGKGNGYTF,.,TRBJ1-2,TRBV28,TRBD1
TGTGCCTGGACCCGGACAGGGGACGAGCAGTACTTC,CAWTRTGDEQYF,.,TRBJ2-7,TRBV30,TRBD1
TGTGCCACGGGGACTAGCGGGATCCAAGAGACCCAGTACTTC,CATGTSGIQETQYF,.,TRBJ2-5,TRBV6-1,TRBD2
TGTGCCTGGCGTGGAGACTACGAGCAGTACTTC,CAWRGDYEQYF,.,TRBJ2-7,TRBV30,.
TGCGCCAGCAGCCCAACCATAGCGGGAGTATCCTACGAGCAGTACTTC,CASSPTIAGVSYEQYF,.,TRBJ2-7,TRBV4-1,TRBD2
TGCGCCAGCAGCCGAGACTTCCAGTCCGGAAACACCATATATTTT,CASSRDFQSGNTIYF,.,TRBJ1-3,TRBV4-3,.
TGTGCCAGCTTGGGACAGGGGATCAATGAGCAGTTCTTC,CASLGQGINEQFF,.,TRBJ2-1,TRBV18,TRBD1
TGCGCCAGCCAAAGTCGCAGGGCGACAGGGAGCGAGCAGTACTTC,CASQSRRATGSEQYF,.,TRBJ2-7,TRBV4-3,TRBD1
TGTGCCAGTAGTATAGACGGCGGGGTGGGGACCGGGGAGCTGTTTTTT,CASSIDGGVGTGELFF,once,TRBJ2-2,TRBV19,.
TGTGCCAGCTCCCCTGAACGTGGCCCAGATACGCAGTATTTT,CASSPERGPDTQYF,.,TRBJ2-3,TRBV18,.
TGTGCCAGCAGCTTAGGACCGGGGGACACTGAAGCTTTCTTT,CASSLGPGDTEAFF,.,TRBJ1-1,TRBV7-2,.
TGCGCCAGCAGCCAAGAAACTAGCTCTGAGCAGTTCTTC,CASSQETSSEQFF,.,TRBJ2-1,TRBV4-1,.
TGTGCCAGCAGCGTAGGGGGAACAGCGGGTAATTCACCCCTCCACTTT,CASSVGGTAGNSPLHF,.,TRBJ1-6,TRBV9,.
TGTGCCAGCAGAGGACAGGGGGCAGGCGAGCAGTACTTC,CASRGQGAGEQYF,.,TRBJ2-7,TRBV2,TRBD1
TGTGCCAGCAGCCCATCTCCTATTCTAAGACCGGGACTAATCAGGGGCAATCAGCCCCAGCATTTT,CASSPSPILRPGLIRGNQPQHF,.,TRBJ1-5,TRBV7-8,.
TGTGCCACCACCAAGGAGATTGGCACTGAAGCTTTCTTT,CATTKEIGTEAFF,.,TRBJ1-1,TRBV7-6,.
TGTGCCAGCAGCTTAGGGACAACCTACGAGCAGTACTTC,CASSLGTTYEQYF,.,TRBJ2-7,TRBV7-8,.
TGTGCCAGCAGCTTAGATTCAGTCTCCTACGAGCAGTACTTC,CASSLDSVSYEQYF,.,TRBJ2-7,TRBV11-2,.
TGTGCCAGCAGTCAAATGCGAGGGATGAACACTGAAGCTTTCTTT,CASSQMRGMNTEAFF,.,TRBJ1-1,TRBV7-9,.
TGTGCCAGTCCCGACTGGCGGGGGGGCGAGGAAAACGAGCAGTACTTC,CASPDWRGGEENEQYF,once,TRBJ2-7,TRBV19,TRBD2
TGCGCCAGCAGCTCGGGGGTAGGAAGCCAAGAGACCCAGTACTTC,CASSSGVGSQETQYF,.,TRBJ2-5,TRBV5-1,.
TGCGCCAGCAGCTTAGGAGGGCGGGGTGGCCAGTACTTC,CASSLGGRGGQYF,few,TRBJ2-7,TRBV5-1,.
TGTGCCAGCGTAAGGGGACTAGGGAGCACAGATACGCAGTATTTT,CASVRGLGSTDTQYF,.,TRBJ2-3,TRBV7-9,TRBD2
TGCGCCAGCAGCCATCCGGGACAGGGGAACACTGAAGCTTTCTTT,CASSHPGQGNTEAFF,.,TRBJ1-1,TRBV4-1,TRBD1
TGTGCCAGCAGCGTAGACGGGGTCGCCTACGAGCAGTACTTC,CASSVDGVAYEQYF,.,TRBJ2-7,TRBV9,.
TGTGCCAGCAGCAGGGGACTAGCGGGGCTCAATGAGCAGTTCTTC,CASSRGLAGLNEQFF,.,TRBJ2-1,TRBV7-8,TRBD2
TGTGCCAGCAGCTCGGGACAGGAACCGAGGAAGCAGTTCTTC,CASSSGQEPRKQFF,.,TRBJ2-1,TRBV5-4,TRBD1
TGTGCCAGTAGTACCGGACAGGGGGCTCGTAACTATGGCTACACCTTC,CASSTGQGARNYGYTF,once,TRBJ1-2,TRBV19,TRBD1
TGTGCCAGCAGCTTATCCGTGGCGACCAGGTCAGGGCTCGTATACGAGCAGTACTTC,CASSLSVATRSGLVYEQYF,.,TRBJ2-7,TRBV11-1,.
TGCGCCAGCAGCTTGGCCGGAGGGGATATCAGCGGAAACACCATATATTTT,CASSLAGGDISGNTIYF,.,TRBJ1-3,TRBV5-1,.
TGCGCCAGCGTCGGGACAGGGGGCATGGGCACCGGGGAGCTGTTTTTT,CASVGTGGMGTGELFF,.,TRBJ2-2,TRBV5-1,TRBD1